The next 32 T cell receptor beta chains were all read from a single sample in a study of blood T cells in healthy people across ages. Sample-barcoded 5' priming and a J-beta primer mix drove a second PCR of roughly 6 to 12 cycles. In TCRdb, the 5' RACE reads were re-called with MiXCR into one record per CDR3 protein. The sample yields hundreds of thousands of distinct CDR3 sequences, about a fifth seen once. The sequenced sample consisted of blood. These receptor sequences come from a man in his sixties or seventies in good health.

The rearrangement joins TRBV6-4 to TRBJ1-2; D gene unclear. The CDR3 loop spans 14 amino acids. V lost 4 bases and J 5 bases, leaving 14 bases between the germline ends. Germline V gene data show CDR1 as MRHNA and CDR2 as SNTAGT. The CDR3: CASSGGPNSYGYTF. The CDR3, as DNA: TGTGCCAGCAGTGGAGGACCGAATTCGTATGGCTACACCTTC.

V is TRBV12-3 or TRBV12-4 and J is TRBJ1-3; 12 positions agree with TRBD1. This CDR3 is 17 amino acids long. Trimming cost V 5 bases and J 6 bases; bases outside gene matches: 11. The CDR3 spells CASSPLGTGGVENTIYF. The CDR3 DNA is TGTGCCAGCAGTCCCCTCGGGACAGGGGGCGTCGAAAACACCATATATTTT.

This chain connects TRBV20-1 to TRBJ1-6, with D possibly TRBD1 on 5 matching bases. The CDR3 consists of 17 residues. Trimming shortened V by 1 base and J by 0 bases, and 13 bases separated the two germline ends. Germline V gene data show CDR1 as DFQATT and CDR2 as SNEGSKA (reference sequence). CDR3 loop: CSARVGGFSSYNSPLHF. CDR3 DNA sequence: TGCAGTGCTAGAGTCGGGGGGTTTAGCTCCTATAATTCACCCCTCCACTTT.

The sample holds a few counts of this clonotype. In DNA, the CDR3 is TGTGCCAGCAGCGTTGGGGGCAATGGAAACACCATATATTTT. Amino acids: CASSVGGNGNTIYF. The chain is built from TRBV3-1 and TRBJ1-3; D perhaps matches TRBD1 (6 bases). CDR3 length: 14 amino acids. From germline, CDR1 is LGHDT and CDR2 YNNKEL (reference sequence). Trimming left V 5 bases short and J 3 bases short, with 11 bases between.

There are a few counts of this clonotype. The chain links TRBV30 to TRBJ1-4; tentatively, D is TRBD1 (5 bases). CDR1 GTSNPN and CDR2 SVGIG come from the germline V gene (reference sequence). The length of the CDR3 is 14 residues. V shed 6 bases and J shed 0 bases, with 11 bases lying between them. The CDR3 DNA sequence: TGTGCCTGTACAGGAGACGCAACTAATGAAAAACTGTTTTTT. Its translation: CACTGDATNEKLFF.

The rearrangement links TRBV20-1 to TRBJ2-2, with 8 bases lining up with TRBD2. The CDR3 has 16 amino acids. Germline V gene sequence: CDR1 DFQATT, CDR2 SNEGSKA (reference sequence). The V segment lost 1 base and the J segment 1 base; nucleotides outside the gene matches: 5. The CDR3 loop is CSARVVLAGNTGELFF. CDR3 DNA sequence: TGCAGTGCTAGAGTTGTCCTAGCGGGGAACACCGGGGAGCTGTTTTTT.

This clonotype was detected many times. The chain recombines TRBV15 with TRBJ2-3; D gene ambiguous. V lost 3 bases and J 4 bases, leaving 8 bases between the germline ends. CDR1 and CDR2 (germline): LNHNV, YYDKDF (reference sequence). This CDR3 spans 13 amino acids. The CDR3 loop is CATSSWRPDTQYF. The CDR3 DNA follows: TGTGCCACCAGCAGCTGGAGACCAGATACGCAGTATTTT.

This clonotype was seen a handful of times. V usage is TRBV12-3 or TRBV12-4 and J usage is TRBJ1-2; the match to TRBD1 covers 9 bases. The CDR3 sequence is 15 residues long. V was clipped by 3 bases and J by 7 bases; unmatched bases: 9. This chain's CDR3 is CASSLVGQGTSGYTF. In DNA, the CDR3 is TGTGCCAGCAGTTTGGTGGGACAGGGTACCTCTGGCTACACCTTC.

The sample holds a few counts of this clonotype. The J gene is TRBJ2-2, the V gene TRBV28; D remains unclear. Germline V gene lookup returns CDR1 MDHEN and CDR2 SYDVKM. The CDR3 contains 14 residues. Trimming pared 6 bases from V and 1 base from J, leaving 9 bases between. In DNA, the CDR3 is TGTGCCAGCAGGCGCCTAGGGAACACCGGGGAGCTGTTTTTT. As protein: CASRRLGNTGELFF.

The CDR3 sequence is CASSTSGARYNEQFF. The DNA for the CDR3 is TGTGCCAGCAGCACTAGCGGAGCCAGATACAATGAGCAGTTCTTC. J is TRBJ2-1 and V is TRBV12-3 or TRBV12-4; 8 bases map to TRBD2. With 6 bases clipped from V and 4 bases from J, the junction kept 8 bases outside the gene matches. This CDR3 is built from 15 residues.

This CDR3 is CASGLLDRVGNTIYF. The CDR3, as DNA: TGTGCTAGTGGTTTGCTGGACAGGGTAGGAAACACCATATATTTT. The V and J genes are TRBV12-5 and TRBJ1-3, with 8 positions matching TRBD1. Germline V lookup: CDR1 LGHNT, CDR2 FRNRAP. J gave up 4 bases and V 2 bases, and 4 bases lay outside the gene matches. This CDR3 spans 15 amino acids.

This clonotype has more than one count but fewer than ten. Sequence at one end of the junction differs from germline and may be a read error. The V call is TRBV20-1, the J call TRBJ2-3; 12 bases agree with TRBD2. CDR1 is DFQATT, CDR2 SNEGSKA, per germline (reference sequence). This CDR3 contains 16 residues. CDR3 region: CSASLTSGGITDTQCF. The CDR3 region has the DNA TGCAGTGCTAGTTTGACTAGCGGGGGCATCACAGATACGCAGTGTTTT.

On this clonotype: Mismatch with germline at one junction end may stem from a read error. The chain employs TRBV12-3 or TRBV12-4 and TRBJ2-1, with TRBD2 identical over 11 bases. The CDR3 totals 16 residues. CDR3: CVSSDLAGGYYNEQFF. CDR3 nucleotides: TGTGTCAGCAGTGACCTAGCGGGGGGTTACTACAATGAGCAGTTCTTC.

In its sample, this clonotype was seen a few times. In DNA, the CDR3 is TGTGCCTCGAAGGGGGATGGGGATACGCAGTATTTT. Amino acids: CASKGDGDTQYF. The gene calls are TRBV7-2 and TRBJ2-3; a weak D match, TRBD1 (6 bases). Trimming shortened V by 11 bases and J by 6 bases, and 15 bases separated the two germline ends. CDR1 SGHTA and CDR2 FQGNSA come from the germline V gene. The CDR3 spans 12 residues.

The chain carries TRBV29-1 and TRBJ2-2; D is perhaps TRBD1 (6 bases). From germline, CDR1 is SQVTM and CDR2 ANQGSEA. V was clipped by 6 bases and J by 2 bases, with 16 bases between them. The CDR3 sequence is 15 residues long. The CDR3 sequence is CSVPTRGSNTGELFF. CDR3 coding DNA: TGCAGCGTCCCTACAAGGGGGTCAAACACCGGGGAGCTGTTTTTT.

This clonotype turned up a few times. The chain has TRBV6-5 and TRBJ2-5; 7 positions agree with TRBD1. The DNA end favors TRBJ2-7, so the J call may be wrong. Germline V gene sequence: CDR1 MNHEY, CDR2 SVGAGI. The CDR3 has 14 amino acids. CDR3 DNA sequence: TGTGCCAGCAGCTCACAGACAGGGAACTACGAGCAGTACGTC. Translated: CASSSQTGNYEQYV.

J is TRBJ2-5 and V is TRBV5-1; 7 positions agree with TRBD1. V dropped 4 bases and J dropped 2; count of bases not matched to a gene: 8. Germline values: CDR1 SGHRS, CDR2 YFSETQ. There are 15 residues in the CDR3. Here the CDR3 DNA reads TGCGCCAGCAGCCTAAGGACAGGCGGACAAGAGACCCAGTACTTC. It yields the protein CASSLRTGGQETQYF.

This clonotype appeared a few times. The CDR3 spells CASSPRVLAGGNGYTQYF. The DNA of the CDR3 is TGTGCCAGCAGCCCCCGGGTGTTAGCGGGGGGGAATGGATATACGCAGTATTTT. This sequence joins TRBV4-2 and TRBJ2-3; TRBD2 matches 11 bases. The CDR3 length is 18 residues. Germline CDR1 reads LGHNA; CDR2 reads YNFKEQ. Trimming removed 4 bases from V and 7 bases from J; junction bases left unmatched: 16.

The sample holds a few counts of this clonotype. The rearrangement links TRBV20-1 to TRBJ2-1, with 13 bases fitting TRBD2. The CDR3 has 14 residues. V was clipped by 6 bases and J by 10 bases; unmatched bases: 9. The V gene's germline CDR1 is DFQATT and CDR2 SNEGSKA (reference sequence). The CDR3 region has the DNA TGCAGTGCCGAACTAGCGGGAGGGCAAAAGGAGCAGTTCTTC. Translating gives CSAELAGGQKEQFF.

The chain has TRBV12-3 or TRBV12-4 and TRBJ2-1; TRBD2 might be the D (6 bases). The better agreement between TRBJ2-5 and the DNA end casts doubt on the J call. The CDR3 loop spans 13 amino acids. The CDR3 sequence: CASSFEAGLTQYF. The CDR3 DNA sequence: TGTGCCAGCAGTTTTGAGGCGGGGTTGACCCAGTACTTC.

The gene calls are TRBV9 and TRBJ2-1, with D unclear. Germline V lookup: CDR1 SGDLS, CDR2 YYNGEE. This CDR3 contains 15 residues. Trimming stripped 0 bases from V and 0 bases from J, with 7 bases between. DNA for the CDR3: TGTGCCAGCAGCGTAGAAGCGCACTCCTACAATGAGCAGTTCTTC. Encoded protein: CASSVEAHSYNEQFF.

This clonotype appeared a single time. This chain uses TRBV6-5 with TRBJ1-2; D gene ambiguous. The germline V and J ends were trimmed by 0 bases and 4 bases, with 9 bases remaining between them. The V gene's germline CDR1 is MNHEY and CDR2 SVGAGI. The CDR3 spans 14 residues. CDR3 coding DNA: TGTGCCAGCAGTTACTCGAGTCTGCTCTATGGCTACACCTTC. Its translation is CASSYSSLLYGYTF.

CDR3 loop: CATKKGDRQGNTEAFF. Written as DNA, the CDR3 is TGTGCCACCAAAAAAGGAGATAGACAGGGTAACACTGAAGCTTTCTTT. The chain combines TRBV27 with TRBJ1-1; TRBD1 agrees at 7 bases. This CDR3 has 16 amino acids. With 10 bases clipped from V and 2 bases from J, the junction kept 16 bases outside the gene matches. Germline CDR1 is MNHEY and CDR2 is SMNVEV (reference sequence).

This rearrangement joins TRBV7-2 to TRBJ1-5; TRBD1 is a possible D gene (6 bases). The ends were cut back, 3 bases at V and 11 bases at J, with 29 bases in the middle. CDR3 size: 18 residues. Germline lookup yields CDR1 SGHTA and CDR2 FQGNSA. The CDR3 spells CASSLRGWAGPKQSAQHF. The DNA for the CDR3 is TGTGCCAGCAGCTTGAGGGGGTGGGCGGGACCCAAGCAATCGGCCCAGCATTTT.

This clonotype occurred a few times. This chain joins TRBV12-3 or TRBV12-4 and TRBJ2-3, with D uncertain. V gave up 1 base and J gave up 2 bases, with 7 bases separating them. The CDR3 length is 14 residues. CDR3 amino acids: CASSLGRYTDTQYF. The CDR3 DNA is TGTGCCAGCAGTTTAGGCCGGTACACAGATACGCAGTATTTT.

This clonotype was observed many times. This sequence joins TRBV3-1 and TRBJ2-1; weak D call: TRBD1 (6 bases). The ends were cut back, 1 base at V and 10 bases at J, with 20 bases in the middle. The germline V gene has CDR1 LGHDT and CDR2 YNNKEL (reference sequence). The CDR3 sequence is 16 residues long. CDR3 loop: CASSQGSLQGIGEQFF. The CDR3 DNA is TGTGCCAGCAGCCAAGGAAGTCTACAGGGAATTGGCGAGCAGTTCTTC.

The chain recombines TRBV7-3 with TRBJ2-3, with unresolved D. The CDR3 is 13 residues long. V was shortened by 5 bases and J by 5 bases, with 11 bases between the two germline ends. From germline, CDR1 is SGHTA and CDR2 FQGTGA. The DNA for the CDR3 is TGTGCCAGCAGCCCAAATTCCGGAGATACGCAGTATTTT. This sequence encodes CASSPNSGDTQYF.

This clonotype turned up a few times. CDR3 DNA: TGCAGTGCTAGAGGAGGCAGGGGTTCGGACAATGAGCAGTTCTTC. Translated, it gives CSARGGRGSDNEQFF. This rearrangement joins TRBV20-1 to TRBJ2-1, with D tentatively TRBD1 (6 bases). CDR1 is DFQATT and CDR2 is SNEGSKA in the germline V gene (reference sequence). CDR3 length equals 15 residues. Trimming took 1 base from V and 5 from J, leaving 15 bases between them.

This clonotype has just a few counts. CDR3 bases: TGTGCCAGCAGTTCGCCGCGGAGGTCCTACGAGCAGTACTTC. Translating it yields CASSSPRRSYEQYF. The rearrangement joins TRBV28 to TRBJ2-7, with a possible D match to TRBD2 (5 bases). The germline V gene has CDR1 MDHEN and CDR2 SYDVKM. V lost 4 bases and J lost 1, with 11 bases in between. The CDR3 extends over 14 amino acids.

This sequence joins TRBV6-6 and TRBJ2-5, with D perhaps being TRBD1 or TRBD2 (5 bases each). TRBJ2-1 explains the end of the DNA better; the J call may be wrong. Looked up from germline, CDR1 is MNHNY and CDR2 is SVGAGI (reference sequence). This CDR3 comprises 15 residues. The CDR3, as DNA: TGTGCCAGCAGCCCCGTGGGGGTTGGAGTTGGGGAGCAGTTCTTC. It specifies CASSPVGVGVGEQFF.

This clonotype was counted many times. The CDR3 DNA follows: TGTGCCAGCAGTATTCCGGGACAGACCTATGGCTACACCTTC. This codes for CASSIPGQTYGYTF. The V and J genes are TRBV28 and TRBJ1-2; 7 nucleotides align to TRBD1. Unmatched junction bases numbered 7, after V lost 5 bases and J lost 4 bases. The germline V gene encodes CDR1 MDHEN and CDR2 SYDVKM. The CDR3 spans 14 residues.

This chain uses TRBV28 with TRBJ1-2; D gene ambiguous. Germline loops: CDR1 MDHEN, CDR2 SYDVKM. The CDR3 loop spans 15 amino acids. Trimming left V 3 bases short and J 6 bases short, with 17 bases between. CDR3 in amino acids: CASSLEQGGSNGYTF. Written as DNA, the CDR3 is TGTGCCAGCAGTTTGGAGCAAGGAGGATCGAATGGCTACACCTTC.